The clone carrying this T cell receptor beta chain was seen once. These data are taken from a study of CD8 T cells in Susac syndrome. Germline CDR1 reads SGDLS; CDR2 reads YYNGEE. The CDR3 runs to 15 residues. Trimming removed 4 bases at V and 2 bases at J, with 15 bases between. Random hexamers were used to reverse transcribe the RNA input (about 0.45 to 1 ug). Via MiXCR, TCRdb re-called the immunoSEQ multiplex PCR reads, giving one row per CDR3 protein. Of 300,000 or so distinct CDR3 sequences in the sample, just over 90% were seen once. The chain has TRBV9 and TRBJ1-2; D may be TRBD1 (5 bases). Sequencing was done on a sample of CD4+ T cells from PBMCs. This TCR came from a human donor with multiple sclerosis. This chain's CDR3 is CASSTRGGKNYGYTF. CDR3 sequence (DNA): TGTGCCAGCAGCACACGGGGGGGGAAGAACTATGGCTACACCTTC.